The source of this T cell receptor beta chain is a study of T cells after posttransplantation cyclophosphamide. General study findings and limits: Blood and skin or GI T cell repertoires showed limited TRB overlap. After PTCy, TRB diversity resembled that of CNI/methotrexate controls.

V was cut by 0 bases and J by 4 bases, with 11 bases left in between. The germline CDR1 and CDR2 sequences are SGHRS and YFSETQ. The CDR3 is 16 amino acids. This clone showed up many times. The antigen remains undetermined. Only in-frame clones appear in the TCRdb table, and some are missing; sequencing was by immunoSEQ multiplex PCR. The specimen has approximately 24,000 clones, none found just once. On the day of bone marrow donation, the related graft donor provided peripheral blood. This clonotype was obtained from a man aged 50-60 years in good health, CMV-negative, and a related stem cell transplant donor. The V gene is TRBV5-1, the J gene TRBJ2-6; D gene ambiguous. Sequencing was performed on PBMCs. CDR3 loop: CASSLGGLSGANVLTF. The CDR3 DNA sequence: TGCGCCAGCAGCTTGGGCGGCTTGTCAGGGGCCAACGTCCTGACTTTC. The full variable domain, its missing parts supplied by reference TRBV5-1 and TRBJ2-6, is KAGVTQTPRYLIKTRGQQVTLSCSPISGHRSVSWYQQTPGQGLQFLFEYFSETQRNKGNFPGRFSGRQFSNSRSEMNVSTLELGDSALYLCASSLGGLSGANVLTFGAGSRLTVL.